A single sample is the source of the 10 T cell receptor delta chains below, sequenced in a study of γδ T cells in repeated Plasmodium falciparum infection. Bulk repertoires came from Vgamma9/Vdelta2+ or Vdelta2-negative gammadelta T cells flow-sorted from PBMC. TCRdb reanalysed the multiplex PCR reads with CATT. The sample has around 46,000 delta-chain clones, 1.6% seen once. Sequencing input: gamma-delta T cells from blood. The source of these receptors is a pool of human donors (malaria-infected and uninfected, not separated).

About this clone itself: For this DNA, TCRdb reports the protein of a much larger clone, which diverges at residue 5, most likely from a read error; the protein presented here is translated directly from the DNA. This sequence joins TRDV2 and TRDJ1; TRDD3 matches at 9 bases. TCRdb gives no J gene; it was assigned here by matching the DNA to germline. CDR3 length equals 19 residues. Germline values: CDR1 GEAIGNYY, CDR2 EKD. With 0 bases clipped from V and 1 base from J, the junction kept 14 bases outside the gene matches. The CDR3 DNA reads as TGTGCCTGTGACACCGTACTGGGGGACGGCTCGGGAGTCACCGATAAACTCATCTTT. This translates into CACDTVLGDGSGVTDKLIF.

Sample share makes this clone medium-sized (0.01 to 0.1%). As DNA, the CDR3 is TGTGCTCTTGGGGAATCTACCTTTCCCCTTCCACAGTTGTACTGCTGTAAACTCATCTTT. Residues: CALGESTFPLPQLYCCKLIF. This chain connects TRDV1 to TRDJ1; TRDD2 is a possible D gene (6 bases). This CDR3 comprises 20 residues. Trimming took 2 bases from V and 7 from J, leaving 32 bases between them. Germline V CDR1 and CDR2: TSWWSYY, QGS.

Worth noting for this clone: TCRdb assigns this DNA the protein of a much larger clone, which departs from its translation at residue 13; this likely reflects a read error, and the protein shown comes from translating the DNA. The V call is TRDV3, the J call TRDJ1; the D gene is possibly TRDD2 (9 bases). TCRdb gives no J gene; it was assigned here by matching the DNA to germline. This CDR3 spans 21 amino acids. The V and J ends lost 0 bases and 1 base respectively, with 33 bases between them. Looked up from germline, CDR1 is TVYSNPD and CDR2 is GDNSRS (reference sequence). The CDR3 region is CAFSEPSYLLGDLPITDKLIF. CDR3 DNA: TGTGCCTTTAGTGAGCCTTCCTACTTGCTGGGGGACCTTCCTATCACCGATAAACTCATCTTT.

This clone was counted a few times. This is likely an artifact of a read error, given a far larger clone one base away. At the DNA level, this CDR3 is encoded by other sequences in the same sample as well. The V and J genes are TRDV1 and TRDJ1; 8 bases line up with TRDD3. Per the germline V gene, CDR1 is TSWWSYY and CDR2 is QGS. This CDR3 is 20 amino acids long. V shed 6 bases and J 0 bases; nucleotides not matched to a gene: 21. The chain's CDR3 is CALGLEVGYWGLTYTDKLIF. CDR3 coding DNA: TGTGCTCTTGGCCTTGAAGTCGGGTACTGGGGGCTAACCTACACCGATAAACTCATCTTT.

This clone was detected a few times. With only one base between it and a far larger clone, this is likely a read error. Other nucleotide sequences from this sample produce the same CDR3. The genes are TRDV2 and TRDJ1, with 9 bases aligning to TRDD3. No J gene is reported in TCRdb; it was inferred here by comparing the DNA with germline. Trimming cost V 1 base and J 0 bases; bases outside gene matches: 11. This CDR3 has 18 amino acids. The V gene's germline CDR1 is GEAIGNYY and CDR2 EKD. The CDR3 is CACDTVGLLGEDTDKLIF. In nucleotides, the CDR3 is TGTGCCTGTGACACTGTGGGCTTACTGGGGGAAGACACCGATAAACTCATCTTT.

This clone occurred many times. V gene TRDV1 combines with J gene TRDJ1, with 9 bases that match TRDD3. Unmatched junction bases numbered 22, after V lost 5 bases and J lost 0 bases. In germline, CDR1 is TSWWSYY, CDR2 QGS. The CDR3 extends over 21 amino acids. The CDR3 region has the DNA TGTGCTCTTGGGACCCAGCCTCAATCCTACGGGGATACGCACTACACCGATAAACTCATCTTT. As protein: CALGTQPQSYGDTHYTDKLIF.

The rearrangement joins TRDV1 to TRDJ1; 11 nucleotides line up with TRDD3. Matching the DNA to germline supplied the J gene, which TCRdb does not give. This CDR3 region has 19 residues. The J segment lost 6 bases and the V segment lost 2 bases, leaving 17 bases of the junction unmatched. The germline V gene encodes CDR1 TSWWSYY and CDR2 QGS. The CDR3 here is CALGEVQLPLGDTIYKLIF. The CDR3 DNA follows: TGTGCTCTTGGGGAAGTACAGCTACCTCTGGGGGATACAATCTATAAACTCATCTTT.

This clone was detected only a few times. It differs at one base from a far larger clone, so likely a read error. This sample also contains other DNA sequences that code for the same CDR3. The J gene has no call, while the V gene is TRDV1; TRDD3 is taken as the D call from the table, unchecked against the DNA. CDR1 is TSWWSYY and CDR2 is QGS in the germline V gene. This CDR3 has 16 amino acids. The CDR3 DNA sequence: TGTGCTCTTGGGGAACCGGTCCGAAGGGGGATACCCAAGCTCATCTTT. This gives the protein CALGEPVRRGIPKLIF.

This clone was recorded many times. A much larger clone differs by one base, so this may be a read error. The CDR3 DNA reads TGTGCTCTTGGGGAATCGGGGCCCCCGGTCGTCCTTCAAGCCGATAAACTCATCTTT. Residues: CALGESGPPVVLQADKLIF. The rearrangement links TRDV1 to TRDJ1, with a possible D match to TRDD2 (5 bases). Germline V gives CDR1 TSWWSYY, CDR2 QGS. Trimming took 2 bases from V and 3 from J, leaving 25 bases between them. The CDR3 sequence is 19 residues long.

This clone was counted between two and nine times. This is likely an artifact of a read error, given a far larger clone one base away. Additional DNA sequences in this sample encode the identical CDR3. The V call is TRDV1, the J call TRDJ1; 7 nucleotides line up with TRDD3. TCRdb records no J gene; here it was assigned by comparing the DNA to germline. V trimming: 6 bases; J trimming: 0 bases; junction bases outside the gene matches: 19. This CDR3 has 19 amino acids. CDR1 TSWWSYY and CDR2 QGS come from the germline V gene. CDR3 in DNA: TGTGCTCTTGGCCTCAGTACGGGGGGATTTGTCGGTCACACCGATAAACTCATCTTT. It yields the protein CALGLSTGGFVGHTDKLIF.